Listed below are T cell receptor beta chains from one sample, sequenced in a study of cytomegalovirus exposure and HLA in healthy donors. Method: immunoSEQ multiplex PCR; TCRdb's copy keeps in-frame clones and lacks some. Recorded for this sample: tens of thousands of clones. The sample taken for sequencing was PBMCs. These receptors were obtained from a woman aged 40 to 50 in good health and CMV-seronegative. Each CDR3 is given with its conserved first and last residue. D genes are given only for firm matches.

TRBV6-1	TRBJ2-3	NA	TGTGCCAGCACGGAGGGACCCGACACAGATACGCAGTATTTT	CASTEGPDTDTQYF
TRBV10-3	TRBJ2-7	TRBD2	TGTGCCATCAGTGGAGGCGGGGGAAGTGTTTACGAGCAGTACTTC	CAISGGGGSVYEQYF
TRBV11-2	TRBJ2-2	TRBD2	TGTGCCAGCAGTGGGCTAGCGGGGGGGGAGACCGGGGAGCTGTTTTTT	CASSGLAGGETGELFF
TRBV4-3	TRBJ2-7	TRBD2	TGCGCCAGCAGCCAAGACCCGCGGGGGGGGTCGTACGAGCAGTACTTC	CASSQDPRGGSYEQYF
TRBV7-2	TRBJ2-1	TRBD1	TGTGCCAGCAGCCCCTGGACAGGGGAAGGCAATGAGCAGTTCTTC	CASSPWTGEGNEQFF
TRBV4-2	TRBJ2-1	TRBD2	TGTGCCAGCAGCCAAGATCATCTAGCGGGGGACAATGAGCCGTTCTTC	CASSQDHLAGDNEPFF
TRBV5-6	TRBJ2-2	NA	TGTGCCAGCAGCTTGCGAGTGGGGGCGACCACCGGGGAGCTGTTTTTT	CASSLRVGATTGELFF
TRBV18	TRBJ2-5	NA	TGTGCCAGCTCACCAGCGGCGGGGGCTCAAGAGACCCAGTACTTC	CASSPAAGAQETQYF
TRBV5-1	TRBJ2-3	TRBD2	TGCGCCAGCAGCCCCCATAGCGGGACGGTTCCAGATACGCAGTATTTT	CASSPHSGTVPDTQYF
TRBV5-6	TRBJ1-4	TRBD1	TGTGCCAGCAGCTTGGCGCGGGACAGGAATTTAGGGGAAAAACTGTTTTTT	CASSLARDRNLGEKLFF
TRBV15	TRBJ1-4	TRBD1	TGTGCCACCAGATGGACAGGTGTGGCTAATGAAAAACTGTTTTTT	CATRWTGVANEKLFF
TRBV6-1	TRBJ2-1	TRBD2	TGTGCCATCACCGAACTAGCGTACAATGAGCAGTTCTTC	CAITELAYNEQFF
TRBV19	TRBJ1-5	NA	TGTGCCAGTAGTAAGATTCTAACAGAAAATCAGCCCCAGCATTTT	CASSKILTENQPQHF
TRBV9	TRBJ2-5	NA	TGTGCCAGCAGCGCCCGGGACTCACCTGGTCTAACCCAGTACTTC	CASSARDSPGLTQYF
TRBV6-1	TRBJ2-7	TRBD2	TGTGCCAGCAGGGGGGGGTACGAGCAGTACTTC	CASRGGYEQYF
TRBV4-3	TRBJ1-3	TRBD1	TGCGCCAGCAGCCAAGAAACAGGGGGCGGTGGAAACACCATATATTTT	CASSQETGGGGNTIYF
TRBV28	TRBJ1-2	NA	TGTGCCCGGGGAGGGGGCTACACCTTC	CARGGGYTF
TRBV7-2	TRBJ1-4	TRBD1	TGTGCCAGCAGCTTAAATACAGGGGGGGGTGAAAAACTGTTTTTT	CASSLNTGGGEKLFF
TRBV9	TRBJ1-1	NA	TGTGCCAGCAGCGTCTCGTCAGACACTGAAGCTTTCTTT	CASSVSSDTEAFF
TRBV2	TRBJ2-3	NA	TGTGCCAGCACAGGACAGTATGCAAGCACAGATACGCAGTATTTT	CASTGQYASTDTQYF
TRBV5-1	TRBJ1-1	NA	TGCGCCAGCAGATGGGGGGGCGAGAGTACTGAAGCTTTCTTT	CASRWGGESTEAFF
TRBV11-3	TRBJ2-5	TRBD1	TGTGCCAGCAGCTCTACAGGGGGTGAGGAGAACCAGTACTTC	CASSSTGGEENQYF
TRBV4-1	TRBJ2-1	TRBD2	TGCGCCAGCAGCCCTAACCCCGGGCGGGGGGTGCTCAATGAGCAGTTCTTC	CASSPNPGRGVLNEQFF
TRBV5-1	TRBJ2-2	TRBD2	TGCGCCAGCAGTCAACTAGCGGGGACCGGGGAGCTGTTTTTT	CASSQLAGTGELFF
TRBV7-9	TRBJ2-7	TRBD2	TGTGCCAGCAGCAAGGGACTACCACAGGAGCTCGAGCAGTACTTC	CASSKGLPQELEQYF
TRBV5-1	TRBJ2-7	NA	TGCGCCAGCAGACTGGCGGCAAGCTCCTACGAGCAGTACTTC	CASRLAASSYEQYF
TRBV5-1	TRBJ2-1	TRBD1	TGCGCCAGCAGCTTCAGGGGGACCTACAATGAGCAGTTCTTC	CASSFRGTYNEQFF
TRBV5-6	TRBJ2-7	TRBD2	TGTGCCAGCAGCCAAGCCCTGGGACTAGCGGGAGAGTACGAGCAGTACTTC	CASSQALGLAGEYEQYF
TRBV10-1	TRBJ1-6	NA	TGCGCCAGCAGTGAGTCGAAGTGCGCCAGGAATTCACCCCTCCACTTT	CASSESKCARNSPLHF
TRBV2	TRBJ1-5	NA	TGTGCCAGCAGTGATCCCTCCAGGGCCAATCAGCCCCAGCATTTT	CASSDPSRANQPQHF